The clone carrying this T cell receptor beta chain was seen a few times. The data belong to a study of T cells in Graves' hyperthyroidism and ophthalmopathy. What was amplified from RNA transcripts were TCR beta CDR3 regions. The TCR CDR3 first-round RT-PCR relied on the HTBI primer set. TCRdb itself ran the multiplex PCR reads through MiXCR, one entry per CDR3 protein. The sample has just over 550,000 distinct CDR3 sequences, approximately 44% seen once; the top ten hold just over 8%. Hyperthyroidism patients were newly diagnosed, had disease duration under 2 months, and were aged 18 to 65 years. Pregnant or lactating patients were excluded, as were those with uncontrolled infection or other autoimmune disease. Every diagnosis used clinical symptoms, serum thyroxine and TRAb, thyroid ultrasound and orbital computed tomography. The origin of this receptor is a young woman with Graves' hyperthyroidism. Sequenced sample: peripheral blood or thyroid tissue (not recorded which).

CDR3 DNA sequence: TGTGCCACCAGAGGGAGACAGGCCGACTCTGGAAACACCATATATTTT. This gives the protein CATRGRQADSGNTIYF. This rearrangement joins TRBV19 to TRBJ1-3; D possibly corresponds to TRBD1 (6 bases). Germline V gives CDR1 LNHDA, CDR2 SQIVND (reference sequence). V lost 10 bases and J 0 bases, leaving 19 bases between the germline ends. CDR3 length: 16 amino acids.